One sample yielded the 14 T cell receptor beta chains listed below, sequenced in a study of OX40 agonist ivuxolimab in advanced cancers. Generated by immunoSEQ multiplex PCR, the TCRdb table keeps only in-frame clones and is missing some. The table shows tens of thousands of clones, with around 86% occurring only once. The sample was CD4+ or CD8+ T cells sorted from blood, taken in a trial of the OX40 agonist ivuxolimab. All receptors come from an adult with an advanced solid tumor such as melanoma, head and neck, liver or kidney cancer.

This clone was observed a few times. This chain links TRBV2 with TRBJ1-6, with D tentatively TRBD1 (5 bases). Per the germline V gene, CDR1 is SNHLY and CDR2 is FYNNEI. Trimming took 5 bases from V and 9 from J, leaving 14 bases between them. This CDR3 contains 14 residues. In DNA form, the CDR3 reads TGTGCCAGCAGTTTACAGGCTTGGGTTTCACCCCTCCACTTT. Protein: CASSLQAWVSPLHF.

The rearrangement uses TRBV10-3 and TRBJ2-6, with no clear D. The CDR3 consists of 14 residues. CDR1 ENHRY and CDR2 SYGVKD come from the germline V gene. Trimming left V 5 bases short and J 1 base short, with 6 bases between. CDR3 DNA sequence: TGTGCCATCAGTCCTCAGTCTGGGGCCAACGTCCTGACTTTC. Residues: CAISPQSGANVLTF.

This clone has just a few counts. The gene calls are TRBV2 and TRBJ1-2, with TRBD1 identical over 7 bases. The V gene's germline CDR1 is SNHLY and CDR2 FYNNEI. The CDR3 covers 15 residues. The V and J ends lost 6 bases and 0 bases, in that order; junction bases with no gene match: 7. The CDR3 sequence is CASRATGTANYGYTF. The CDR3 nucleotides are TGTGCCAGCAGGGCTACCGGGACAGCTAACTATGGCTACACCTTC.

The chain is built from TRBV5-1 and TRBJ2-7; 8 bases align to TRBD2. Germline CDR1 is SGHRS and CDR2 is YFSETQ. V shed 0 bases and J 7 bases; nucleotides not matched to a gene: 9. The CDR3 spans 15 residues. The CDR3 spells CASSLASGGSGEQYF. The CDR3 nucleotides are TGCGCCAGCAGCTTGGCAAGCGGGGGCTCCGGGGAGCAGTACTTC.

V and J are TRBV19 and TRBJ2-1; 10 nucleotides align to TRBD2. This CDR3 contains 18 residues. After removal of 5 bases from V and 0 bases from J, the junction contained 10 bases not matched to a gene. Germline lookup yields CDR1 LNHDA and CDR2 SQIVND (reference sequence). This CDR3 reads CASSPRASGGLSYNEQFF. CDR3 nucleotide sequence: TGTGCCAGTAGTCCTCGGGCTAGCGGGGGTCTCTCCTACAATGAGCAGTTCTTC.

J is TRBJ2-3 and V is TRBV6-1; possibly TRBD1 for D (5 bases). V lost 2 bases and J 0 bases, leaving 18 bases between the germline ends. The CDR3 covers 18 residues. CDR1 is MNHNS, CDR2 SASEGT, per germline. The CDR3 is CASSEWARQTTSTDTQYF. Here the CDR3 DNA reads TGTGCCAGCAGTGAATGGGCCAGACAGACCACTAGCACAGATACGCAGTATTTT.

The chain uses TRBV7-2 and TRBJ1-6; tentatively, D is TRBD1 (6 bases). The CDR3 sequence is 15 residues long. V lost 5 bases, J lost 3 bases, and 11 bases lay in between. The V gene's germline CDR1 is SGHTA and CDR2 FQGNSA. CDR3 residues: CASSVPRGYNSPLHF. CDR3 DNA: TGTGCCAGCAGCGTACCCAGGGGCTATAATTCACCCCTCCACTTT. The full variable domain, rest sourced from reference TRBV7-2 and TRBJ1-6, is GAGVSQSPSNKVTEKGKDVELRCDPISGHTALYWYRQSLGQGLEFLIYFQGNSAPDKSGLPSDRFSAERTGGSVSTLTIQRTQQEDSAVYLCASSVPRGYNSPLHFGNGTRLTVT.

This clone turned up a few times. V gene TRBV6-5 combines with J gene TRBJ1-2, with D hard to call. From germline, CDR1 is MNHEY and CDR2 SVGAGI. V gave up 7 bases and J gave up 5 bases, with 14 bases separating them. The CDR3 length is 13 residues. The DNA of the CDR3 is TGTGCCAGCACTAGACGGTGGGGTTATGGCTACACCTTC. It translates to CASTRRWGYGYTF.

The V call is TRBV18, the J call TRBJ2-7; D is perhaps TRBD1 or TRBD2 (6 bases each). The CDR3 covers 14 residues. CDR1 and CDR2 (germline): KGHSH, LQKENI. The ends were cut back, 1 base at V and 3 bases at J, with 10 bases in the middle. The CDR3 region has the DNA TGTGCCAGCTCACCACTCGGGGGCGGCTACGAGCAGTACTTC. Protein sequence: CASSPLGGGYEQYF.

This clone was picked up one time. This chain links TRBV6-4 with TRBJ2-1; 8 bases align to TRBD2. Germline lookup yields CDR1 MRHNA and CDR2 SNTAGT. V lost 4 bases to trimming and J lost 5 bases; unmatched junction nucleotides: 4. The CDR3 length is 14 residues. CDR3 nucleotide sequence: TGTGCCAGCAGTGTGAACGGGGGGGACAATGAGCAGTTCTTC. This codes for CASSVNGGDNEQFF.

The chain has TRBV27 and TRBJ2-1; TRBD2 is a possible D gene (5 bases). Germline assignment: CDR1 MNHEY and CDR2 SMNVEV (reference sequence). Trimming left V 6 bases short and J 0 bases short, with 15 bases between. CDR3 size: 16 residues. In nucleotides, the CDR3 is TGTGCCAGCAGGCCCCGGGTAGGGAGCTCCTACAATGAGCAGTTCTTC. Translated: CASRPRVGSSYNEQFF.

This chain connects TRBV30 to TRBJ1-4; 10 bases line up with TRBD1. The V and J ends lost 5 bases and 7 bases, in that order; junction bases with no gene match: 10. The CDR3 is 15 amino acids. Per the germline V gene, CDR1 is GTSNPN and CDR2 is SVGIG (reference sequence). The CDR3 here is CAWLRTGGEGEKLFF. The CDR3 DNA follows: TGTGCCTGGCTTCGGACAGGGGGGGAAGGTGAAAAACTGTTTTTT. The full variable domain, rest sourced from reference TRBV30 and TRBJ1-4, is SQTIHQWPATLVQPVGSPLSLECTVEGTSNPNLYWYRQAAGRGLQLLFYSVGIGQISSEVPQNLSASRPQDRQFILSSKKLLLSDSGFYLCAWLRTGGEGEKLFFGSGTQLSVL.

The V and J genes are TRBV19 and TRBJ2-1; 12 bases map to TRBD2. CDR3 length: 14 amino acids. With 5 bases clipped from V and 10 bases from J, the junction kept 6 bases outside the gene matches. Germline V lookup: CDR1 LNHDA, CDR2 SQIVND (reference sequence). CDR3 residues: CASSRLAGGGEQFF. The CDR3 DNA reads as TGTGCCAGTAGTCGCCTAGCGGGAGGGGGGGAGCAGTTCTTC.

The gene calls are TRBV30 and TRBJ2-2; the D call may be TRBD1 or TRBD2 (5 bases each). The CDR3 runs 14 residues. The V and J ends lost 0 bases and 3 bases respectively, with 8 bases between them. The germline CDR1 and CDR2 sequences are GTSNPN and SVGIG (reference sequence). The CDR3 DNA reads TGTGCCTGGAGTGTGGGACCCCACACCGGGGAGCTGTTTTTT. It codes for CAWSVGPHTGELFF. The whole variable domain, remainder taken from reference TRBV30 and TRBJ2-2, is SQTIHQWPATLVQPVGSPLSLECTVEGTSNPNLYWYRQAAGRGLQLLFYSVGIGQISSEVPQNLSASRPQDRQFILSSKKLLLSDSGFYLCAWSVGPHTGELFFGEGSRLTVL.